These 14 T cell receptor beta chains were all obtained from the same sample, sequenced in a study of Ad26.COV2.S vaccination and SARS-CoV-2 variants. Indicated treatment: roughly 18 received Ad26.COV2.S at low or high dose, single or two shots; several received placebo; per-sample allocation not given. Samples came from day 63 after the first vaccine or placebo injection. TCRdb keeps only in-frame clones here, not all; method: immunoSEQ multiplex PCR. The data contain roughly 300,000 clones, approximately 86% of them singletons. Sequenced material: peripheral blood, taken in a trial of Ad26.COV2.S vaccine versus placebo. Receptors originate from a person between 18 and 59 years old who received the Ad26.COV2.S COVID-19 vaccine or a placebo.

The gene calls are TRBV21-1 and TRBJ2-1; the DNA was not compared with TRBD2, the D call given in the table. TRBV21-1 is given as a pseudogene. The CDR3 loop spans 15 amino acids. In DNA form, the CDR3 reads TGTGCCAGCTCCAGCGGGAGAATTTCCTACAATGAGCAGTTCTTC. Encoded protein: CASSSGRISYNEQFF.

The CDR3 loop is CASSPPQGSTGELFF. The CDR3, as DNA: TGTGCCAGCAGTCCTCCCCAGGGGAGCACCGGGGAGCTGTTTTTT. The rearrangement joins TRBV28 to TRBJ2-2, with a possible D match to TRBD1 (6 bases). Trimming took 5 bases from V and 4 from J, leaving 14 bases between them. The CDR3 loop spans 15 amino acids. Germline V gene lookup returns CDR1 MDHEN and CDR2 SYDVKM. Supplemented by reference TRBV28 and TRBJ2-2, the full variable domain reads DVKVTQSSRYLVKRTGEKVFLECVQDMDHENMFWYRQDPGLGLRLIYFSYDVKMKEKGDIPEGYSVSREKKERFSLILESASTNQTSMYLCASSPPQGSTGELFFGEGSRLTVL.

The rearrangement joins TRBV30 to TRBJ2-1; D possibly corresponds to TRBD2 (5 bases). The V end lost 1 base, the J end lost 3 bases, and 13 bases lay between the germline ends. This CDR3 has 15 amino acids. CDR1 GTSNPN and CDR2 SVGIG come from the germline V gene (reference sequence). CDR3 in amino acids: CAWSEASQYYNEQFF. CDR3 bases: TGTGCCTGGAGTGAGGCTAGCCAGTACTACAATGAGCAGTTCTTC.

The chain has TRBV28 and TRBJ2-2; D is possibly TRBD1 (6 bases). The CDR3 is 13 residues long. Deletions cut 4 bases from V and 8 bases from J, with 11 bases between. Germline-derived CDR1 and CDR2 are MDHEN and SYDVKM. CDR3 DNA: TGTGCCAGCAGTTCAAACAGGGAAGGGGAGCTGTTTTTT. This encodes CASSSNREGELFF. Supplemented by reference TRBV28 and TRBJ2-2, the full variable domain reads DVKVTQSSRYLVKRTGEKVFLECVQDMDHENMFWYRQDPGLGLRLIYFSYDVKMKEKGDIPEGYSVSREKKERFSLILESASTNQTSMYLCASSSNREGELFFGEGSRLTVL.

The chain is built from TRBV5-4 and TRBJ1-6; D not certain. The CDR3 covers 15 residues. With 4 bases removed from V and 13 bases from J, the gap between germline ends came to 21 bases. Germline V gives CDR1 SGHNT, CDR2 YYREEE (reference sequence). The CDR3 here is CASSLQVLSPGPLHF. The CDR3 nucleotides are TGTGCCAGCAGCCTACAAGTACTCTCCCCCGGGCCCCTCCACTTT.

This clone came up a few times. V usage is TRBV19 and J usage is TRBJ2-5; TRBD1 or TRBD2 may be the D gene (5 bases each). CDR3 length: 15 residues. Germline V gives CDR1 LNHDA, CDR2 SQIVND (reference sequence). The germline V and J ends were trimmed by 9 bases and 0 bases, with 17 bases remaining between them. DNA of the CDR3: TGTGCCAGCACCTCGGCGCCGGGGCACCAAGAGACCCAGTACTTC. This gives the protein CASTSAPGHQETQYF. Full variable domain (outside the CDR3, taken from reference TRBV19 and TRBJ2-5): DGGITQSPKYLFRKEGQNVTLSCEQNLNHDAMYWYRQDPGQGLRLIYYSQIVNDFQKGDIAEGYSVSREKKESFPLTVTSAQKNPTAFYLCASTSAPGHQETQYFGPGTRLLVL.

This chain connects TRBV4-3 to TRBJ2-1; possible D gene TRBD2, 7 bases. V was pared by 4 bases and J by 0 bases, with 19 bases between. Germline assignment: CDR1 LGHNA and CDR2 YSLEER. This CDR3 spans 18 amino acids. The CDR3 sequence is CASSPGGHADNSYNEQFF. The DNA for the CDR3 is TGCGCCAGCAGCCCCGGGGGGCACGCCGACAACTCCTACAATGAGCAGTTCTTC.

The chain couples TRBV5-5 to TRBJ2-7, with D possibly TRBD1 on 6 matching bases. CDR1 and CDR2 from the germline V gene are SGHKS and YYEKEE (reference sequence). Deletions cut 4 bases from V and 4 bases from J, with 15 bases between. The CDR3 loop spans 14 amino acids. CDR3 bases: TGTGCCAGCAGCCCTACGGTGGGGACATACGAGCAGTACTTC. It is translated as CASSPTVGTYEQYF.

CDR3 in DNA: TGTGCCAGCAGTTACTCGACGGCCACAGATACGCAGTATTTT. Protein sequence: CASSYSTATDTQYF. The chain is built from TRBV6-2 or TRBV6-3 and TRBJ2-3; D gene uncertain. This CDR3 is 14 amino acids long. The germline CDR1 and CDR2 sequences are MNHEY and SVGEGT. V shed 0 bases and J shed 2 bases, with 6 bases lying between them.

The V gene is TRBV10-3, the J gene TRBJ2-7; D not certain. The CDR3 has 14 amino acids. V lost 3 bases, J lost 0 bases, and 9 bases lay in between. Germline assignment: CDR1 ENHRY and CDR2 SYGVKD. CDR3 residues: CAISEHPSSYEQYF. In nucleotides, the CDR3 is TGTGCCATCAGTGAACACCCGAGCTCCTACGAGCAGTACTTC.

The table lists this clone with a count of one. The CDR3 reads CASSYQETPGNTIYF. The CDR3 nucleotides are TGTGCCAGCAGCTATCAGGAAACCCCTGGAAACACCATATATTTT. V usage is TRBV13 and J usage is TRBJ1-3; D remains ambiguous. Germline CDR1 PRHDT, CDR2 FYEKMQ (reference sequence). V lost 4 bases and J lost 2, with 12 bases in between. CDR3 length: 15 residues.

The chain carries TRBV6-5 and TRBJ2-7; D is possibly TRBD1 (6 bases). The V end was cut by 7 bases, the J end by 1 base, with 11 bases between. CDR1 and CDR2 from the germline V gene are MNHEY and SVGAGI. The CDR3 is 13 residues long. The CDR3 bases are TGTGCCAGCATAGGGACATTATCCTACGAGCAGTACTTC. As protein: CASIGTLSYEQYF.

The sample holds a few counts of this clone. The V and J genes are TRBV4-1 and TRBJ2-7; TRBD1 matches at 9 bases. Germline CDR1 is MGHRA and CDR2 is YSYEKL. CDR3 length: 14 residues. V was clipped by 6 bases and J by 6 bases; unmatched bases: 9. For the CDR3, the DNA is TGCGCCAGCAGATCCGGGACAGGGACCGCCGAGCAGTACTTC. Amino acids: CASRSGTGTAEQYF.

The chain employs TRBV5-5 and TRBJ2-7; D possibly corresponds to TRBD1 (5 bases). The V end was cut by 0 bases, the J end by 0 bases, with 10 bases between. CDR1 is SGHKS and CDR2 is YYEKEE in the germline V gene (reference sequence). The CDR3 runs 15 residues. DNA of the CDR3: TGTGCCAGCAGCTTGGGACAGATCATCTCCTACGAGCAGTACTTC. It translates to CASSLGQIISYEQYF.